These 26 T cell receptor beta chains came from one sample sequenced in a study of OX40 agonist ivuxolimab in advanced cancers. Assay: immunoSEQ multiplex PCR; the TCRdb copy retains only in-frame clones and omits some. The profile shows about 36,000 clones, approximately 79% of them singletons. The material sequenced was CD4+ or CD8+ T cells sorted from blood, taken in a trial of the OX40 agonist ivuxolimab. All receptors derive from an adult with an advanced solid tumor such as melanoma, head and neck, liver or kidney cancer.

This chain links TRBV7-6 with TRBJ1-1, with D hard to call. Germline V gene data show CDR1 as SGHVS and CDR2 as FNYEAQ. V gave up 1 base and J gave up 7 bases, with 10 bases separating them. The length of the CDR3 is 13 residues. Here the CDR3 reads CASSLGVYGEAFF. CDR3 bases: TGTGCCAGCAGCTTAGGGGTTTACGGTGAAGCTTTCTTT.

This chain joins TRBV7-3 and TRBJ1-6; D is uncertain. Per germline, CDR1 SGHTA and CDR2 FQGTGA. CDR3 size: 15 residues. The V end lost 2 bases, the J end lost 0 bases, and 5 bases lay between the germline ends. This chain's CDR3 is CASSLQGSYNSPLHF. DNA for the CDR3: TGTGCCAGCAGCTTACAAGGCTCCTATAATTCACCCCTCCACTTT.

V usage is TRBV6-1 and J usage is TRBJ2-1; D is unclear. Germline assignment: CDR1 MNHNS and CDR2 SASEGT. This CDR3 has 16 amino acids. Trimming removed 1 base from V and 5 bases from J, with 15 bases in between. CDR3 in DNA: TGTGCCAGCAGTGAAGGCACCAAAACGGCGAACAATGAGCAGTTCTTC. This encodes CASSEGTKTANNEQFF.

The J gene is TRBJ2-7, the V gene TRBV6-1, with 9 positions matching TRBD1. The V gene's germline CDR1 is MNHNS and CDR2 SASEGT. The CDR3 has 14 amino acids. Trimming removed 6 bases from V and 3 bases from J; junction bases left unmatched: 6. CDR3 protein: CASRATGGIYEQYF. The CDR3 coding sequence is TGTGCCAGCAGGGCTACAGGGGGCATCTACGAGCAGTACTTC.

The rearrangement uses TRBV6-5 and TRBJ1-2; TRBD1 agrees at 10 bases. With 2 bases clipped from V and 2 bases from J, the junction kept 5 bases outside the gene matches. The CDR3 sequence is 16 residues long. Germline assignment: CDR1 MNHEY and CDR2 SVGAGI. The CDR3 nucleotides read TGTGCCAGCAGTTACCGAAGGACAGGGGGAAACTATGGCTACACCTTC. Its translation is CASSYRRTGGNYGYTF.

This chain uses TRBV10-1 with TRBJ2-5; 9 bases align to TRBD1. The CDR3 is 13 residues long. The germline gives CDR1 WNHNN, CDR2 SYGVQD (reference sequence). V trimming: 5 bases; J trimming: 4 bases; junction bases outside the gene matches: 2. CDR3 sequence reads: CASSTGGGETQYF. In DNA form, the CDR3 reads TGCGCCAGCAGTACAGGGGGCGGAGAGACCCAGTACTTC.

The chain recombines TRBV29-1 with TRBJ1-4; D is perhaps TRBD1 (5 bases). There are 12 residues in the CDR3. CDR1 is SQVTM, CDR2 ANQGSEA, per germline. For the CDR3, the DNA is TGCACCGGTCGGGACTCCGATGAAAAACTGTTTTTT. Translating gives CTGRDSDEKLFF. The full variable domain, rest sourced from reference TRBV29-1 and TRBJ1-4, is SAVISQKPSRDICQRGTSLTIQCQVDSQVTMMFWYRQQPGQSLTLIATANQGSEATYESGFVIDKFPISRPNLTFSTLTVSNMSPEDSSIYLCTGRDSDEKLFFGSGTQLSVL.

This sequence joins TRBV7-2 and TRBJ1-5; D might be TRBD1 (5 bases). Trimming cost V 0 bases and J 5 bases, with 11 bases left between them. The CDR3 sequence is 15 residues long. Germline-derived CDR1 and CDR2 are SGHTA and FQGNSA. Written as DNA, the CDR3 is TGTGCCAGCAGCTTAGCGGCCGACAGTCATCAGCCCCAGCATTTT. Encoded protein: CASSLAADSHQPQHF.

The chain uses TRBV28 and TRBJ1-5; D perhaps matches TRBD1 (6 bases). The V and J ends lost 7 bases and 2 bases respectively, with 18 bases between them. The CDR3 loop spans 16 amino acids. CDR1 and CDR2 (germline): MDHEN, SYDVKM. CDR3 residues: CASIIDRSRGNQPQHF. For the CDR3, the DNA is TGTGCCAGCATTATAGACAGGTCTCGTGGCAATCAGCCCCAGCATTTT.

The chain is built from TRBV5-1 and TRBJ1-4; a possible D gene is TRBD1 (6 bases). Looked up from germline, CDR1 is SGHRS and CDR2 is YFSETQ. Trimming shortened V by 0 bases and J by 8 bases, and 14 bases separated the two germline ends. The length of the CDR3 is 15 residues. For the CDR3, the DNA is TGCGCCAGCAGCTTGGGTACAGGGAGAGGGGAAAAACTGTTTTTT. Translating it yields CASSLGTGRGEKLFF.

The V gene is TRBV30, the J gene TRBJ1-1; a weak D match, TRBD1 (5 bases). The CDR3 is made up of 14 amino acids. Germline V gives CDR1 GTSNPN, CDR2 SVGIG (reference sequence). V shed 4 bases and J shed 5 bases, with 17 bases lying between them. The CDR3 region has the DNA TGTGCCTGGACCCTCTTGGGCAGGGAAACTGAAGCTTTCTTT. Its protein product is CAWTLLGRETEAFF.

The genes are TRBV5-8 and TRBJ2-5, with unresolved D. The V gene lost 0 bases and the J gene lost 0 bases, with 6 bases spanning the gap. The germline gives CDR1 SGHTS, CDR2 YDEGEE. This CDR3 is 14 amino acids long. The CDR3 is CASSLERYQETQYF. CDR3 bases: TGTGCCAGCAGCTTGGAACGCTACCAAGAGACCCAGTACTTC.

The CDR3 DNA follows: TGTGCCAGTAGTATCCCAGGGAATTTCTATGGCTACACCTTC. Residues: CASSIPGNFYGYTF. J is TRBJ1-2 and V is TRBV19; TRBD1 might be the D (5 bases). Deletions cut 3 bases from V and 4 bases from J, with 12 bases between. CDR3 length: 14 residues. Germline loops: CDR1 LNHDA, CDR2 SQIVND (reference sequence).

This chain joins TRBV30 and TRBJ1-2; 7 positions match TRBD1. The CDR3 runs 15 residues. Germline V gene sequence: CDR1 GTSNPN, CDR2 SVGIG (reference sequence). The J segment lost 4 bases and the V segment lost 2 bases, leaving 10 bases of the junction unmatched. In nucleotides, the CDR3 is TGTGCCTGGAGTAGACCGGGACAGAGACTCTATGGCTACACCTTC. Its translation is CAWSRPGQRLYGYTF. Full variable domain (rest looked up from reference TRBV30 and TRBJ1-2): SQTIHQWPATLVQPVGSPLSLECTVEGTSNPNLYWYRQAAGRGLQLLFYSVGIGQISSEVPQNLSASRPQDRQFILSSKKLLLSDSGFYLCAWSRPGQRLYGYTFGSGTRLTVV.

The V and J genes are TRBV27 and TRBJ2-5; possible D gene TRBD1, 6 bases. Looked up from germline, CDR1 is MNHEY and CDR2 is SMNVEV (reference sequence). This CDR3 has 14 amino acids. Deletions cut 3 bases from V and 5 bases from J, with 13 bases between. CDR3 amino acids: CASSLTWGPETQYF. DNA for the CDR3: TGTGCCAGCAGTTTGACATGGGGGCCGGAGACCCAGTACTTC.

The genes are TRBV11-3 and TRBJ2-2; the D gene could be TRBD1 or TRBD2 (6 bases each). V lost 1 base and J lost 2, with 8 bases in between. The CDR3 extends over 15 amino acids. Germline V gives CDR1 SGHNT, CDR2 YENEEA. The CDR3 nucleotides are TGTGCCAGCAGCTTAGCGGGGGCCAACACCGGGGAGCTGTTTTTT. Translating gives CASSLAGANTGELFF. Filled out from reference TRBV11-3 and TRBJ2-2, the complete variable domain reads EAGVVQSPRYKIIEKKQPVAFWCNPISGHNTLYWYLQNLGQGPELLIRYENEEAVDDSQLPKDRFSAERLKGVDSTLKIQPAELGDSAVYLCASSLAGANTGELFFGEGSRLTVL.

The rearrangement links TRBV6-1 to TRBJ1-5; tentative D call: TRBD1 (5 bases). The V gene's germline CDR1 is MNHNS and CDR2 SASEGT. The CDR3 runs 14 residues. V lost 7 bases and J lost 6, with 16 bases in between. The CDR3 DNA sequence: TGTGCCAGCACCTTGACTTGGAGGGGTCAGCCCCAGCATTTT. Its translation is CASTLTWRGQPQHF.

CDR3 region: CASSPRVSVRETQYF. CDR3 coding DNA: TGTGCCAGCAGTCCCCGGGTCTCCGTTAGAGAGACCCAGTACTTC. The chain employs TRBV27 and TRBJ2-5; D gene unclear. Looked up from germline, CDR1 is MNHEY and CDR2 is SMNVEV (reference sequence). The CDR3 is 15 residues long. V lost 5 bases and J 4 bases, leaving 17 bases between the germline ends.

The chain combines TRBV30 with TRBJ1-3; D uncertain. The CDR3 length is 14 residues. CDR1 GTSNPN and CDR2 SVGIG come from the germline V gene (reference sequence). The V end was cut by 5 bases, the J end by 0 bases, with 11 bases between. The CDR3 here is CAWEGWGSGNTIYF. CDR3 bases: TGTGCCTGGGAAGGTTGGGGCTCTGGAAACACCATATATTTT.

The chain joins TRBV19 to TRBJ1-2, with D perhaps TRBD1 (5 bases). Germline V gene data show CDR1 as LNHDA and CDR2 as SQIVND (reference sequence). Trimming cost V 8 bases and J 7 bases, with 11 bases left between them. This CDR3 is built from 11 residues. CDR3 nucleotides: TGTGCCAGTGGGGGAAGGGCTGGCTACACCTTC. The encoded protein is CASGGRAGYTF.

The V and J genes are TRBV5-5 and TRBJ1-1; D unclear. This CDR3 has 13 amino acids. Germline-derived CDR1 and CDR2 are SGHKS and YYEKEE (reference sequence). Deletions cut 2 bases from V and 3 bases from J, with 8 bases between. CDR3 sequence: CASSLWQDTEAFF. The CDR3 coding sequence is TGTGCCAGCAGCTTATGGCAAGACACTGAAGCTTTCTTT.

This clone was recorded only once. J is TRBJ2-7 and V is TRBV28; no firm D call. Per the germline V gene, CDR1 is MDHEN and CDR2 is SYDVKM. V gave up 3 bases and J gave up 3 bases, with 12 bases separating them. This CDR3 has 14 amino acids. CDR3 loop: CASSFVTSNYEQYF. CDR3 sequence (DNA): TGTGCCAGCAGTTTTGTGACTTCTAACTACGAGCAGTACTTC.

The rearrangement links TRBV9 to TRBJ1-6; D is perhaps TRBD1 (5 bases). The germline V gene encodes CDR1 SGDLS and CDR2 YYNGEE. With 0 bases removed from V and 7 bases from J, the gap between germline ends came to 14 bases. CDR3 size: 16 residues. CDR3 DNA: TGTGCCAGCAGCGTAGGTGATGGGGCGTGGAATTCACCCCTCCACTTT. Protein: CASSVGDGAWNSPLHF.

This clone was counted between two and nine times. V gene TRBV10-1 combines with J gene TRBJ1-4; no clear D gene. Germline CDR1 and CDR2: WNHNN and SYGVQD (reference sequence). CDR3 size: 16 residues. Trimming removed 6 bases from V and 0 bases from J, with 14 bases in between. The CDR3 region is CASRAGVAATNEKLFF. As DNA, the CDR3 is TGCGCCAGCAGGGCTGGGGTGGCGGCAACTAATGAAAAACTGTTTTTT.

The rearrangement joins TRBV7-3 to TRBJ1-1; no clear D gene. The CDR3 extends over 13 amino acids. The ends were cut back, 0 bases at V and 5 bases at J, with 7 bases in the middle. CDR1 is SGHTA and CDR2 is FQGTGA in the germline V gene. The CDR3, as DNA: TGTGCCAGCAGCTTAACGAGGGTTACTGAAGCTTTCTTT. Amino acid sequence: CASSLTRVTEAFF. Full variable domain (missing parts from reference TRBV7-3 and TRBJ1-1): GAGVSQTPSNKVTEKGKYVELRCDPISGHTALYWYRQSLGQGPEFLIYFQGTGAADDSGLPNDRFFAVRPEGSVSTLKIQRTERGDSAVYLCASSLTRVTEAFFGQGTRLTVV.

The V gene is TRBV5-5, the J gene TRBJ2-6; tentatively, D is TRBD2 (5 bases). The CDR3 extends over 17 amino acids. CDR1 is SGHKS and CDR2 is YYEKEE in the germline V gene (reference sequence). V was trimmed by 3 bases and J by 4 bases, leaving 17 bases between them. The chain's CDR3 is CASSSADPSGGANVLTF. CDR3 DNA: TGTGCCAGCAGCTCGGCCGATCCCTCGGGAGGGGCCAACGTCCTGACTTTC. Full variable domain (rest looked up from reference TRBV5-5 and TRBJ2-6): DAGVTQSPTHLIKTRGQQVTLRCSPISGHKSVSWYQQVLGQGPQFIFQYYEKEERGRGNFPDRFSARQFPNYSSELNVNALLLGDSALYLCASSSADPSGGANVLTFGAGSRLTVL.